The rows below give T cell receptor beta chains drawn from one sample of a study of shared clonotypes between healthy human individuals. The data were produced by immunoSEQ multiplex PCR, yet TCRdb's version contains in-frame clones alone and is incomplete. This table has about 580,000 clones, about 98% appearing once. The specimen was naive CD8+ T cells sorted from blood. The receptors derive from a man younger than 45 in good health. CDR3s include the opening cysteine and the closing phenylalanine or tryptophan. D genes are given only for firm matches. Clone size is stated in some rows and not others, as once, few, many or a class when expanded.

V gene,J gene,D gene,clone size,CDR3 DNA,CDR3 protein
TRBV14,TRBJ2-3,TRBD2,-,TGTGCCAGCAGCCATGGGACTAGCGGCACAGATACGCAGTATTTT,CASSHGTSGTDTQYF
TRBV5-5,TRBJ2-3,TRBD1,-,TGTGCCAGCAGCTTCGGGACAGCGGCCCCGGATACGCAGTATTTT,CASSFGTAAPDTQYF
TRBV7-9,TRBJ1-1,TRBD1,-,TGTGCCAGCGGCCGCGGGACAGGGGACGGCACTGAAGCTTTCTTT,CASGRGTGDGTEAFF
TRBV29-1,TRBJ1-1,TRBD1,-,TGCAGCGTTGCGGACAGGGGAAGGGGTTGGAACACTGAAGCTTTCTTT,CSVADRGRGWNTEAFF
TRBV29-1,TRBJ1-2,-,-,TGCAGCGTTGAAGAAGGCAGGGTGGGGCCCTACACCTTC,CSVEEGRVGPYTF
TRBV28,TRBJ1-2,-,once,TGTGCCAGCCTGATGTACCAGGACCCGCCTGGCTACACCTTC,CASLMYQDPPGYTF
TRBV29-1,TRBJ2-5,-,once,TGCAGCGTTGTAGTAGGGGATGAGACCCAGTACTTC,CSVVVGDETQYF
TRBV28,TRBJ1-1,TRBD1,-,TGTGCCAGCAGTCCCCGAACAGGGGAACTCCCTAACACTGAAGCTTTCTTT,CASSPRTGELPNTEAFF
TRBV18,TRBJ2-1,TRBD1,-,TGTGCCAGCTCACCAGGGTGGGACAGTCCCTACAATGAGCAGTTCTTC,CASSPGWDSPYNEQFF
TRBV4-3,TRBJ2-1,TRBD2,-,TGCGCCAGCAGCCACGGGACTAGCGGGTTGAATGAGCAGTTCTTC,CASSHGTSGLNEQFF
TRBV5-1,TRBJ2-3,TRBD1,-,TGCGCCAGCAGCTTGGAGGGGGCTAGCACAGATACGCAGTATTTT,CASSLEGASTDTQYF